This T cell receptor (beta chain) was sequenced in a study of shared clonotypes between healthy human individuals. Study-wide points: What naive subsets generally showed was a larger estimated richness than memory subsets showed.

On this clone: The antigen is unknown. Other DNA sequences within the sample encode an identical CDR3.

Sequencing was performed with immunoSEQ multiplex PCR; in TCRdb, only in-frame clones are kept and a portion is missing. The sample has about 2.4 million clones, over 85% seen once. The CDR3 has 15 residues. Trimming cost V 2 bases and J 0 bases, with 9 bases left between them. The germline V gene encodes CDR1 MDHEN and CDR2 SYDVKM. This sequence joins TRBV28 and TRBJ2-3; D may be TRBD2 (5 bases). The TCR comes from a man aged 18 to 29 in good health. Some clones in this sample may be carry-over from other donors' samples. Sequenced input: naive CD4+ T cells from PBMCs. The subset denotes: CD45RA+ positively selected. DNA for the CDR3: TGTGCCAGCAGTTTAGGAGGCGGGAGCACAGATACGCAGTATTTT. Its protein product is CASSLGGGSTDTQYF.